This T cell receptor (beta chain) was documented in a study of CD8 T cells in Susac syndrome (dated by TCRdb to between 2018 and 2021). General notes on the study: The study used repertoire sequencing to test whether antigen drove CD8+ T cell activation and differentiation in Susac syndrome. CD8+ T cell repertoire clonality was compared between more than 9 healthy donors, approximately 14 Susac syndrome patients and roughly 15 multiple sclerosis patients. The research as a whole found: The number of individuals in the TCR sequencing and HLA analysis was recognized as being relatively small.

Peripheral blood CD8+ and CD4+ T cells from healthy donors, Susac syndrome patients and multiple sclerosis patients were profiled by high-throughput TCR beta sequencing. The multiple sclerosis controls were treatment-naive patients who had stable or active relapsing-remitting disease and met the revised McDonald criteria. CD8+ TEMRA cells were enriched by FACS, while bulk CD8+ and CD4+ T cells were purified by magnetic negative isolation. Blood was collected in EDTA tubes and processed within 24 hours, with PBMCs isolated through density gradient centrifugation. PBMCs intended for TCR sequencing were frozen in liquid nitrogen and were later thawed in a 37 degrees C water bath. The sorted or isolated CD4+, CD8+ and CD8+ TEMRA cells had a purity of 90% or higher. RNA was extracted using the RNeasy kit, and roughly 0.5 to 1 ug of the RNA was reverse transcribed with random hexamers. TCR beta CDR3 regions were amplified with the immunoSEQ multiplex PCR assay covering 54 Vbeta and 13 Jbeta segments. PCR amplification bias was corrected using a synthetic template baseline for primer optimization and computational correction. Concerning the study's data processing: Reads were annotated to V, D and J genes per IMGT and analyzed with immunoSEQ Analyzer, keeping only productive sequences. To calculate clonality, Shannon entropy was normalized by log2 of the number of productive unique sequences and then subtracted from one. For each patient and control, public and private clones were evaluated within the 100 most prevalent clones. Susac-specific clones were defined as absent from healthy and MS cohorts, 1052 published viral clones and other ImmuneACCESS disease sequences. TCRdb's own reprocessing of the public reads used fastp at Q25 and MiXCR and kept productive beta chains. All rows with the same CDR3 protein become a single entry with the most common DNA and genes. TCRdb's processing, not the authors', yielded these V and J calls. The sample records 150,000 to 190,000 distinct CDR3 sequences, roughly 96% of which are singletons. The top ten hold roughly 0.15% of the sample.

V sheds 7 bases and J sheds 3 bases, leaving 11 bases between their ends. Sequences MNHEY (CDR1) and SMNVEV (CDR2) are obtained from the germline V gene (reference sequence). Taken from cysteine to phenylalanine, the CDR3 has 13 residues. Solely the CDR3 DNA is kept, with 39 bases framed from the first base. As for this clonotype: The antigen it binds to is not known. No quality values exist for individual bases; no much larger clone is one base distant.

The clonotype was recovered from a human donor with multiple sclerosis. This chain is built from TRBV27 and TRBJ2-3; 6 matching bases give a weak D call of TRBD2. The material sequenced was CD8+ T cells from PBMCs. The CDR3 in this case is CASTGGRTDTQYF. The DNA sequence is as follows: TGTGCCAGCACTGGAGGGCGTACAGATACGCAGTATTTT.